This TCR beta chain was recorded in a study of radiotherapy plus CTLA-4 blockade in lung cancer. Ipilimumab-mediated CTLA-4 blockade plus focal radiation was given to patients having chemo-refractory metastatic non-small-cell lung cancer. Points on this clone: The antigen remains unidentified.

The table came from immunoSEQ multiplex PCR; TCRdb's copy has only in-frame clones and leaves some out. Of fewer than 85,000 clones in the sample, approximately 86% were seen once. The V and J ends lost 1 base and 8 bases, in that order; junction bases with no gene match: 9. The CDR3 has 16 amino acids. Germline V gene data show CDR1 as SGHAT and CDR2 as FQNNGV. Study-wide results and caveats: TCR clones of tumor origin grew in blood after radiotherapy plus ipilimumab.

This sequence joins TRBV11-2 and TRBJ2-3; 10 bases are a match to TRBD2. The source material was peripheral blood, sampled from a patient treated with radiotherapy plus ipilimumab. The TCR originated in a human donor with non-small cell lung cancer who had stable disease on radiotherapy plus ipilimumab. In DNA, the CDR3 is TGTGCCAGCAGCTTAGTTCAGCGGGGGGGCTTAGGTACGCAGTATTTT. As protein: CASSLVQRGGLGTQYF.